The 20 T cell receptor beta chains listed next were all sequenced from one sample in a study of identical twins. MiXCR, run by TCRdb on the 5' RACE reads, gives a single entry per CDR3 protein. The sample records 400,000 to 500,000 distinct CDR3 sequences, around a sixth being singletons. The sample taken for sequencing was naive T cells sorted from blood. These TCRs come from a man in his fifties or sixties in good health.

The CDR3 DNA follows: TGTGCCAGCAGCCCGGGACGGCTGGAAGAGACCCAGTACTTC. Its translation is CASSPGRLEETQYF. V is TRBV4-2 and J is TRBJ2-5, with D possibly being TRBD1 or TRBD2 (5 bases each). This CDR3 has 14 residues. Trimming left V 4 bases short and J 3 bases short, with 12 bases between. CDR1 is LGHNA and CDR2 is YNFKEQ in the germline V gene.

The CDR3 reads CASSPGRGPEQFF. CDR3 sequence (DNA): TGTGCCAGCAGCCCGGGCAGGGGGCCTGAGCAGTTCTTC. The chain links TRBV11-3 to TRBJ2-1; 8 bases line up with TRBD1. Trimming at V came to 5 bases and at J to 9 bases, leaving 6 bases not matched to a gene. Looked up from germline, CDR1 is SGHNT and CDR2 is YENEEA. This CDR3 contains 13 residues.

This clonotype was seen only a few times. The rearrangement uses TRBV4-1 and TRBJ1-5; D unclear. The CDR3 totals 15 residues. CDR1 is MGHRA, CDR2 YSYEKL, per germline. Trimming shortened V by 0 bases and J by 5 bases, and 11 bases separated the two germline ends. As DNA, the CDR3 is TGCGCCAGCAGCCAAGATCGAGGCGGGTATCAGCCCCAGCATTTT. It yields the protein CASSQDRGGYQPQHF.

This sequence joins TRBV3-1 and TRBJ2-4; 7 nucleotides match TRBD1. J gave up 1 base and V 4 bases, and 1 base lay outside the gene matches. The CDR3 length is 14 residues. Germline V gene data show CDR1 as LGHDT and CDR2 as YNNKEL (reference sequence). The CDR3 loop reads CASSPQGAKNIQYF. CDR3 coding DNA: TGTGCCAGCAGCCCACAGGGGGCCAAAAACATTCAGTACTTC.

The chain has TRBV7-2 and TRBJ1-2; D possibly corresponds to TRBD1 (6 bases). The V and J ends lost 1 base and 5 bases respectively, with 14 bases between them. Germline V lookup: CDR1 SGHTA, CDR2 FQGNSA. The CDR3 sequence is 15 residues long. CDR3 amino acids: CASSLDRALGYGYTF. CDR3 bases: TGTGCCAGCAGCTTAGACAGGGCCTTGGGGTATGGCTACACCTTC.

This sequence joins TRBV3-1 and TRBJ1-1, with TRBD1 identical over 10 bases. This CDR3 region has 16 residues. Trimming removed 1 base from V and 6 bases from J; junction bases left unmatched: 8. Germline lookup yields CDR1 LGHDT and CDR2 YNNKEL (reference sequence). The chain's CDR3 is CASSQGQGARSAEAFF. The CDR3, as DNA: TGTGCCAGCAGCCAAGGACAGGGGGCGAGAAGCGCTGAAGCTTTCTTT.

There are many counts of this clonotype. The germline gene is not matched at one end of the junction; a read error may be the cause. This rearrangement joins TRBV7-2 to TRBJ2-1; TRBD2 agrees at 10 bases. Looked up from germline, CDR1 is SGHTA and CDR2 is FQGNSA. This CDR3 has 14 amino acids. The DNA for the CDR3 is TGTGCCAGCAGCCTAGCGGGAGAGGGGAATGAGCAGTTCTTC. It yields the protein CASSLAGEGNEQFF. Together with reference TRBV7-2 and TRBJ2-1, the CDR3 gives the full variable domain: GAGVSQSPSNKVTEKGKDVELRCDPISGHTALYWYRQSLGQGLEFLIYFQGNSAPDKSGLPSDRFSAERTGGSVSTLTIQRTQQEDSAVYLCASSLAGEGNEQFFGPGTRLTVL.

The chain recombines TRBV20-1 with TRBJ2-2, with D perhaps matching TRBD1 or TRBD2 (5 bases each). CDR1 DFQATT and CDR2 SNEGSKA come from the germline V gene (reference sequence). CDR3 length: 16 residues. Between the trimmed V and J ends, which lost 6 bases and 3 bases, there was a span of 20 bases. The CDR3 sequence is CSAPNSGTDYTGELFF. The CDR3 nucleotides read TGCAGTGCGCCCAACTCCGGGACGGATTACACCGGGGAGCTGTTTTTT.

The sample holds a few counts of this clonotype. The genes are TRBV12-3 or TRBV12-4 and TRBJ1-2; D not resolved. Trimming pared 5 bases from V and 8 bases from J, leaving 15 bases between. This CDR3 spans 13 amino acids. The CDR3 sequence is CASSPTTTGGYTF. DNA of the CDR3: TGTGCCAGCAGTCCGACCACCACCGGAGGCTACACCTTC.

Ten or more counts support this clonotype. The chain uses TRBV15 and TRBJ2-1; TRBD1 matches 9 bases. This CDR3 has 15 residues. CDR1 LNHNV and CDR2 YYDKDF come from the germline V gene (reference sequence). The trim removed 2 bases at V and 5 bases at J, leaving 4 bases unmatched. The CDR3 here is CATSRLGTGHNEQFF. In DNA form, the CDR3 reads TGTGCCACCAGCAGACTCGGGACAGGGCACAATGAGCAGTTCTTC.

This clonotype has just a few counts. This sequence joins TRBV7-9 and TRBJ2-7; 7 bases are shared with TRBD2. V dropped 3 bases and J dropped 3; count of bases not matched to a gene: 11. Germline assignment: CDR1 SEHNR and CDR2 FQNEAQ (reference sequence). This CDR3 contains 16 residues. CDR3 region: CASSFFGGEGLYEQYF. The CDR3 bases are TGTGCCAGCAGCTTCTTTGGGGGGGAAGGCCTCTACGAGCAGTACTTC. The full variable domain, in which reference TRBV7-9 and TRBJ2-7 provide the parts outside the CDR3, is DTGVSQNPRHKITKRGQNVTFRCDPISEHNRLYWYRQTLGQGPEFLTYFQNEAQLEKSRLLSDRFSAERPKGSFSTLEIQRTEQGDSAMYLCASSFFGGEGLYEQYFGPGTRLTVT.

The rearrangement links TRBV18 to TRBJ2-1; 11 nucleotides match TRBD2. The germline V gene has CDR1 KGHSH and CDR2 LQKENI. This CDR3 is built from 15 residues. Losses at the gene ends were 8 bases for V and 8 bases for J; bases not matched to a gene: 11. CDR3: CASQLAGAWWDEQFF. The CDR3 DNA reads TGTGCCAGCCAACTAGCGGGAGCTTGGTGGGATGAGCAGTTCTTC. Full variable domain (rest looked up from reference TRBV18 and TRBJ2-1): NAGVMQNPRHLVRRRGQEARLRCSPMKGHSHVYWYRQLPEEGLKFMVYLQKENIIDESGMPKERFSAEFPKEGPSILRIQQVVRGDSAAYFCASQLAGAWWDEQFFGPGTRLTVL.

This clonotype was counted a few times. The genes are TRBV27 and TRBJ2-5, with 9 bases matching TRBD1. The CDR3 covers 14 residues. CDR1 is MNHEY, CDR2 SMNVEV, per germline (reference sequence). The J segment lost 5 bases and the V segment lost 6 bases, leaving 7 bases of the junction unmatched. The CDR3 spells CASSRDRASETQYF. DNA of the CDR3: TGTGCCAGCAGCCGGGACAGGGCGTCTGAGACCCAGTACTTC.

This clonotype was detected ten times or more. The CDR3 loop reads CASSLGTENEQYF. The CDR3 DNA reads as TGTGCCAGCAGCTTGGGGACCGAGAACGAGCAGTACTTC. The chain carries TRBV5-6 and TRBJ2-7, with D unclear. V lost 0 bases to trimming and J lost 5 bases, with 9 bases between them. Germline V gene sequence: CDR1 SGHDT, CDR2 YYEEEE. The CDR3 covers 13 residues.

Many counts were recorded for this clonotype. The rearrangement joins TRBV5-1 to TRBJ2-7; 7 bases line up with TRBD1. V lost 2 bases and J lost 0; bases outside the gene matches: 2. CDR1 and CDR2 (germline): SGHRS, YFSETQ. CDR3 size: 14 residues. The DNA for the CDR3 is TGCGCCAGCAGCTTTACAGGGGCCTCCTACGAGCAGTACTTC. It encodes CASSFTGASYEQYF.

The table lists this clonotype with many counts. This sequence joins TRBV29-1 and TRBJ2-1; D is unclear. Trimming shortened V by 4 bases and J by 5 bases, and 9 bases separated the two germline ends. This CDR3 contains 12 residues. Germline CDR1 SQVTM, CDR2 ANQGSEA. CDR3: CSVAQRDNEQFF. CDR3 coding DNA: TGCAGCGTTGCTCAGCGAGACAATGAGCAGTTCTTC.

The count of this clonotype is one. The chain employs TRBV5-6 and TRBJ2-1, with 7 bases identical to TRBD1. Germline V gene lookup returns CDR1 SGHDT and CDR2 YYEEEE. Germline trimming cut 0 bases from V and 2 bases from J; bases unmatched to any gene: 5. The CDR3 length is 16 residues. The DNA for the CDR3 is TGTGCCAGCAGCTTGGTTTTAGGGGGCCCCTACAATGAGCAGTTCTTC. It translates to CASSLVLGGPYNEQFF.

About this clonotype: A clone one base away is much larger, so this may be a read error. The chain recombines TRBV7-9 with TRBJ2-1; 9 bases are a match to TRBD2. The CDR3 runs 13 residues. Germline lookup yields CDR1 SEHNR and CDR2 FQNEAQ (reference sequence). V lost 4 bases, J lost 8 bases, and 3 bases stayed unmatched. The CDR3 spells CASSSGLAYEQFF. The DNA of the CDR3 is TGTGCCAGCAGCTCGGGACTAGCCTATGAGCAGTTCTTC.

This clonotype was counted only a few times. CDR3 residues: CASSYPGTTDNEQFF. Here the CDR3 DNA reads TGTGCCAGCAGTTACCCGGGCACTACCGACAATGAGCAGTTCTTC. V and J are TRBV6-5 and TRBJ2-1; D gene ambiguous. Germline CDR1 is MNHEY and CDR2 is SVGAGI. CDR3 length equals 15 residues. The germline V and J ends were trimmed by 2 bases and 5 bases, with 13 bases remaining between them.

V is TRBV6-1 and J is TRBJ2-4, with D perhaps given as TRBD1 or TRBD2 (6 bases each). CDR3 length equals 14 residues. V shed 6 bases and J shed 6 bases, with 15 bases lying between them. CDR1 MNHNS and CDR2 SASEGT come from the germline V gene. Written as DNA, the CDR3 is TGTGCCAGCAGAGGGGGGCGAGGAGGAAACATTCAGTACTTC. Amino acid sequence: CASRGGRGGNIQYF.